A single sample is the source of the 31 T cell receptor beta chains below, sequenced in a study of shared clonotypes between healthy human individuals. The protocol was immunoSEQ multiplex PCR, while the TCRdb copy is restricted to in-frame clones and leaves out a portion. The top ten hold about 0.059% of the sample, which has over 400,000 clones, roughly 95% seen once. The sample consisted of naive CD4+ T cells sorted from blood. Subset noted: CD45RA+ positively selected. The receptor source for this set is a woman aged 30 to 39 in good health.

The gene calls are TRBV19 and TRBJ1-4; the D gene is possibly TRBD1 (5 bases). Trimming removed 11 bases from V and 2 bases from J, with 12 bases in between. The CDR3 is 13 amino acids. From germline, CDR1 is LNHDA and CDR2 SQIVND (reference sequence). The CDR3 sequence is CASRDLTNEKLFF. CDR3 bases: TGTGCCTCGAGGGACTTGACTAATGAAAAACTGTTTTTT.

Regarding this clone: The sample contains more than one DNA sequence encoding this CDR3. The chain links TRBV30 to TRBJ2-5, with 8 positions matching TRBD2. The closer fit of TRBJ2-7 to the DNA end suggests the J call may be wrong. Germline-derived CDR1 and CDR2 are GTSNPN and SVGIG (reference sequence). This CDR3 contains 14 residues. The CDR3 reads CAWSRGGSSYEQYF. CDR3 nucleotides: TGTGCCTGGAGCCGCGGGGGGAGCTCCTACGAGCAGTACTTC.

The CDR3 reads CASSFRGRAGELFF. CDR3 nucleotides: TGTGCCAGCAGCTTTCGCGGGAGGGCCGGGGAGCTGTTTTTT. The rearrangement uses TRBV7-6 and TRBJ2-2; 9 bases line up with TRBD2. V lost 3 bases and J lost 6; bases outside the gene matches: 2. This CDR3 is built from 14 residues. Germline V gene sequence: CDR1 SGHVS, CDR2 FNYEAQ.

J is TRBJ1-2 and V is TRBV6-5; 10 bases align to TRBD1. V trimming: 4 bases; J trimming: 5 bases; junction bases outside the gene matches: 10. Germline CDR1 is MNHEY and CDR2 is SVGAGI. This CDR3 is built from 16 residues. The CDR3 here is CASSSVGTGVRYGYTF. The CDR3 DNA reads TGTGCCAGCAGTTCTGTGGGGACAGGGGTTAGGTATGGCTACACCTTC.

This clone was detected once. The rearrangement links TRBV4-2 to TRBJ2-7, with 7 bases that match TRBD2. This CDR3 contains 15 residues. CDR1 LGHNA and CDR2 YNFKEQ come from the germline V gene. After removal of 1 base from V and 6 bases from J, the junction contained 9 bases not matched to a gene. The CDR3, as DNA: TGTGCCAGCAGCCAAGGGGGAGGGAGGGCCGTCGAGCAGTACTTC. Translated, it gives CASSQGGGRAVEQYF.

This clone was counted once. V is TRBV11-2 and J is TRBJ2-5; 7 nucleotides agree with TRBD2. The germline CDR1 and CDR2 sequences are SGHAT and FQNNGV. CDR3 length: 16 amino acids. V shed 2 bases and J 2 bases; nucleotides not matched to a gene: 8. CDR3 sequence: CASSLKGRVKQETQYF. The CDR3 region has the DNA TGTGCCAGCAGCTTAAAGGGGAGGGTAAAACAAGAGACCCAGTACTTC.

The V and J genes are TRBV28 and TRBJ2-7; tentatively, D is TRBD2 (5 bases). This CDR3 contains 13 residues. Germline CDR1 MDHEN, CDR2 SYDVKM. Trimming took off 0 bases at V and 6 bases at J, with 9 bases between the two ends. The CDR3, as DNA: TGTGCCAGCAGTTTATGGGGCGCGGGCGAGCAGTACTTC. Protein: CASSLWGAGEQYF.

The rearrangement links TRBV28 to TRBJ2-7; the D is unclear. Germline V lookup: CDR1 MDHEN, CDR2 SYDVKM. The CDR3 consists of 13 residues. The germline V and J ends were trimmed by 1 base and 3 bases, with 7 bases remaining between them. DNA of the CDR3: TGTGCCAGCAGTTTATTAAGCAGCTACGAGCAGTACTTC. Protein product: CASSLLSSYEQYF.

The chain joins TRBV6-5 to TRBJ2-7; D possibly corresponds to TRBD1 (6 bases). V lost 6 bases to trimming and J lost 1 base, with 10 bases between them. The germline CDR1 and CDR2 sequences are MNHEY and SVGAGI. This CDR3 has 13 residues. CDR3 residues: CASRRGNSYEQYF. The DNA for the CDR3 is TGTGCCAGCAGGAGGGGGAATTCCTACGAGCAGTACTTC.

V and J are TRBV7-9 and TRBJ2-1; TRBD2 aligns across 8 bases. V gave up 4 bases and J gave up 0 bases; unmatched junction bases: 5. Germline-derived CDR1 and CDR2 are SEHNR and FQNEAQ (reference sequence). The CDR3 is 16 amino acids. The CDR3 region has the DNA TGTGCCAGCAGCTCTATAGCGGGGAGCTCCTACAATGAGCAGTTCTTC. Protein product: CASSSIAGSSYNEQFF.

The chain employs TRBV19 and TRBJ2-5; 10 bases are shared with TRBD1. The CDR3 has 16 amino acids. Germline loops: CDR1 LNHDA, CDR2 SQIVND (reference sequence). V lost 5 bases, J lost 5 bases, and 11 bases stayed unmatched. CDR3 DNA: TGTGCCAGTAGTCCCCAGGGGACAGGGGTGGGGGAGACCCAGTACTTC. This encodes CASSPQGTGVGETQYF.

The rearrangement uses TRBV11-3 and TRBJ2-3; TRBD1 aligns across 9 bases. The CDR3 consists of 15 residues. CDR1 is SGHNT, CDR2 YENEEA, per germline. V was pared by 5 bases and J by 4 bases, with 7 bases of the junction left unmatched. CDR3 sequence: CASSRGQGKADTQYF. CDR3 nucleotides: TGTGCCAGCAGCCGGGGACAGGGAAAGGCAGATACGCAGTATTTT. Full variable domain (missing parts from reference TRBV11-3 and TRBJ2-3): EAGVVQSPRYKIIEKKQPVAFWCNPISGHNTLYWYLQNLGQGPELLIRYENEEAVDDSQLPKDRFSAERLKGVDSTLKIQPAELGDSAVYLCASSRGQGKADTQYFGPGTRLTVL.

This clone showed up just once. The chain links TRBV7-9 to TRBJ2-7, with D maybe TRBD2 (6 bases). V shed 0 bases and J shed 2 bases, with 14 bases lying between them. CDR1 and CDR2 (germline): SEHNR, FQNEAQ (reference sequence). This CDR3 spans 16 amino acids. The CDR3 is CASSLAAGGVPYEQYF. CDR3 coding DNA: TGTGCCAGCAGCTTAGCCGCTGGCGGGGTCCCCTACGAGCAGTACTTC. Full variable domain (outside the CDR3, taken from reference TRBV7-9 and TRBJ2-7): DTGVSQNPRHKITKRGQNVTFRCDPISEHNRLYWYRQTLGQGPEFLTYFQNEAQLEKSRLLSDRFSAERPKGSFSTLEIQRTEQGDSAMYLCASSLAAGGVPYEQYFGPGTRLTVT.

The rearrangement uses TRBV7-9 and TRBJ2-5; 11 bases are shared with TRBD2. The DNA end is more similar to TRBJ2-7, so the J call may be wrong. The CDR3 totals 16 residues. Germline lookup yields CDR1 SEHNR and CDR2 FQNEAQ (reference sequence). CDR3 region: CASSSMTSGVPYEQYF. The CDR3 nucleotides are TGTGCCAGCAGCTCTATGACTAGCGGGGTGCCCTACGAGCAGTACTTC.

The V call is TRBV27, the J call TRBJ2-7; 8 nucleotides agree with TRBD2. The germline V gene encodes CDR1 MNHEY and CDR2 SMNVEV (reference sequence). V trimming: 2 bases; J trimming: 0 bases; junction bases outside the gene matches: 3. This CDR3 contains 15 residues. The CDR3 loop is CASSLIAGPSYEQYF. The CDR3 DNA follows: TGTGCCAGCAGTTTAATAGCGGGGCCCTCCTACGAGCAGTACTTC.

The rearrangement links TRBV19 to TRBJ1-1; 9 nucleotides match TRBD1. This CDR3 is 15 amino acids long. The ends lost 6 bases at V and 3 bases at J; junction bases unmatched: 8. Germline-derived CDR1 and CDR2 are LNHDA and SQIVND (reference sequence). The CDR3 DNA sequence: TGTGCCAGTAGGTACAGGGGGCGAAGGTACACTGAAGCTTTCTTT. It specifies CASRYRGRRYTEAFF. Looking up the rest from reference TRBV19 and TRBJ1-1 gives the full variable domain: DGGITQSPKYLFRKEGQNVTLSCEQNLNHDAMYWYRQDPGQGLRLIYYSQIVNDFQKGDIAEGYSVSREKKESFPLTVTSAQKNPTAFYLCASRYRGRRYTEAFFGQGTRLTVV.

The chain employs TRBV27 and TRBJ2-7; 8 bases are shared with TRBD2. Germline V gene sequence: CDR1 MNHEY, CDR2 SMNVEV (reference sequence). V was pared by 5 bases and J by 6 bases, with 9 bases of the junction left unmatched. This CDR3 has 14 residues. The CDR3 region has the DNA TGTGCCAGCAGTCCCTCCGGGACTAGACGCGAGCAGTACTTC. It encodes CASSPSGTRREQYF.

The rearrangement uses TRBV7-2 and TRBJ2-7; 14 nucleotides align to TRBD2. The V segment lost 3 bases and the J segment 2 bases; nucleotides outside the gene matches: 12. Germline values: CDR1 SGHTA, CDR2 FQGNSA. The CDR3 has 19 amino acids. The CDR3 loop is CASSFQAGTSGRGAYEQYF. CDR3 sequence (DNA): TGTGCCAGCAGCTTCCAAGCCGGGACTAGCGGGAGAGGGGCCTACGAGCAGTACTTC.

The chain employs TRBV6-5 and TRBJ1-5; D gene uncertain. The germline V gene encodes CDR1 MNHEY and CDR2 SVGAGI. V lost 5 bases and J 6 bases, leaving 2 bases between the germline ends. The CDR3 runs to 10 residues. Written as DNA, the CDR3 is TGTGCCAGCAGTGGTCAGCCCCAGCATTTT. It codes for CASSGQPQHF.

This chain joins TRBV18 and TRBJ1-1; D is unclear. Germline V gene data show CDR1 as KGHSH and CDR2 as LQKENI. The CDR3 is 14 residues long. Trimming removed 2 bases at V and 1 base at J, with 8 bases between. In DNA, the CDR3 is TGTGCCAGCTCACCAGTCGGGGAGAACACTGAAGCTTTCTTT. Its protein product is CASSPVGENTEAFF.

The chain carries TRBV5-1 and TRBJ1-1; tentatively, D is TRBD1 (6 bases). With 4 bases removed from V and 1 base from J, the gap between germline ends came to 11 bases. CDR1 SGHRS and CDR2 YFSETQ come from the germline V gene. The CDR3 is 14 residues long. The CDR3 DNA reads TGCGCCAGCAGCCCCCGGGACAAGAACACTGAAGCTTTCTTT. This gives the protein CASSPRDKNTEAFF.

V usage is TRBV4-2 and J usage is TRBJ2-1, with 9 bases identical to TRBD2. The CDR3 is 20 residues long. Germline-derived CDR1 and CDR2 are LGHNA and YNFKEQ. The trim removed 2 bases at V and 8 bases at J, leaving 22 bases unmatched. The CDR3 bases are TGTGCCAGCAGCCAAAAAGTGAGCCTGGTTGCGGGAGGGCCTAGCTATGAGCAGTTCTTC. The encoded protein is CASSQKVSLVAGGPSYEQFF.

The CDR3 spells CASSTIPNRANYEQYF. In DNA form, the CDR3 reads TGTGCCAGCAGCACGATCCCTAACAGGGCAAACTACGAGCAGTACTTC. The chain recombines TRBV21-1 with TRBJ2-7; the D call TRBD1 from the table was never checked on the DNA. TRBV21-1 is designated a pseudogene. This CDR3 contains 16 residues.

V usage is TRBV19 and J usage is TRBJ2-1; 10 bases are shared with TRBD2. V was pared by 10 bases and J by 2 bases, with 8 bases of the junction left unmatched. CDR1 is LNHDA and CDR2 is SQIVND in the germline V gene (reference sequence). The CDR3 spans 15 residues. CDR3 loop: CATQPLAGAYNEQFF. CDR3 in DNA: TGTGCCACTCAACCTCTAGCGGGAGCCTACAATGAGCAGTTCTTC.

This chain uses TRBV7-9 with TRBJ2-3, with D hard to call. The CDR3 loop spans 14 amino acids. Trimming pared 4 bases from V and 1 base from J, leaving 9 bases between. Germline V gene data show CDR1 as SEHNR and CDR2 as FQNEAQ (reference sequence). CDR3 protein: CASSSSGGTDTQYF. CDR3 nucleotide sequence: TGTGCCAGCAGCTCCTCCGGAGGCACAGATACGCAGTATTTT.

This rearrangement joins TRBV19 to TRBJ2-2; perhaps TRBD2 as D (5 bases). CDR1 and CDR2 from the germline V gene are LNHDA and SQIVND (reference sequence). The CDR3 spans 15 residues. V was pared by 3 bases and J by 7 bases, with 15 bases between. CDR3 sequence reads: CASSIWTPRNGELFF. The CDR3 DNA reads TGTGCCAGTAGTATTTGGACTCCGCGGAACGGGGAGCTGTTTTTT.

The chain employs TRBV18 and TRBJ2-6; D is undetermined. The CDR3 runs 15 residues. The V gene's germline CDR1 is KGHSH and CDR2 LQKENI. The V end was cut by 4 bases, the J end by 0 bases, with 7 bases between. The CDR3 protein is CASSLGNSGANVLTF. In nucleotides, the CDR3 is TGTGCCAGCTCACTAGGGAACTCTGGGGCCAACGTCCTGACTTTC.

The CDR3, as DNA: TGTGCCAGTAGTGTCCAACAGGGGAGCTCCTACGAGCAGTACTTC. This gives the protein CASSVQQGSSYEQYF. This chain connects TRBV19 to TRBJ2-5; 7 nucleotides line up with TRBD1. The J call may be wrong; the DNA end is better matched by TRBJ2-7. In germline, CDR1 is LNHDA, CDR2 SQIVND (reference sequence). The CDR3 runs to 15 residues.

The V call is TRBV5-1, the J call TRBJ1-5, with D hard to call. The CDR3 contains 13 residues. CDR1 is SGHRS, CDR2 YFSETQ, per germline. The V end lost 2 bases, the J end lost 2 bases, and 5 bases lay between the germline ends. This CDR3 is CASSFDRNQPQHF. DNA of the CDR3: TGCGCCAGCAGCTTCGACCGCAATCAGCCCCAGCATTTT.

The chain is built from TRBV28 and TRBJ2-7; 14 bases fit TRBD2. The ends lost 4 bases at V and 3 bases at J; junction bases unmatched: 5. This CDR3 has 16 residues. Germline V gene data show CDR1 as MDHEN and CDR2 as SYDVKM. The CDR3 reads CASSSSGTSGGYEQYF. The DNA for the CDR3 is TGTGCCAGCAGTTCTTCCGGGACTAGCGGGGGCTACGAGCAGTACTTC.

This clone has only a few counts. The chain's CDR3 is CAWARYEDIQYF. The CDR3 nucleotides are TGTGCCTGGGCGAGGTACGAGGACATTCAGTACTTC. The rearrangement uses TRBV30 and TRBJ2-4; D is unresolved. This CDR3 is 12 amino acids long. Germline values: CDR1 GTSNPN, CDR2 SVGIG (reference sequence). Trimming took off 5 bases at V and 8 bases at J, with 13 bases between the two ends.